The rows below give T cell receptor beta chains drawn from one sample of a study of T cell responses to AZD1222 COVID-19 vaccine. TCRdb's table, derived via immunoSEQ multiplex PCR, lists solely in-frame clones and lacks some. The profile shows fewer than 200,000 clones, 94% of them singletons. The sequencing here drew on peripheral blood, taken 28 days after the second AZD1222 dose. The receptors shown here come from an adult who received the AZD1222 COVID-19 vaccine. The CDR3 runs from the conserved cysteine through the conserved F or W. Each record gives: CDR3 protein, CDR3 DNA, J gene, D gene, CDR3 length, clone size, V gene. The D gene is left open where the match is weak. Clone size appears in some rows only: once, few, many, or a class for an expanded clone.

cdr3_aa: CASSPGTYEQYF
cdr3_nt: TGTGCCAGCAGCCCGGGGACCTACGAGCAGTACTTC
j_call: TRBJ2-7
d_call: -
cdr3_length: 12
clone_size: medium-sized
v_call: TRBV11-3

cdr3_aa: CASSSQQSFGNQPQHF
cdr3_nt: TGTGCCAGCAGTTCCCAACAGTCCTTTGGAAATCAGCCCCAGCATTTT
j_call: TRBJ1-5
d_call: -
cdr3_length: 16
clone_size: -
v_call: TRBV28

cdr3_aa: CASSEYGVGNSPLHF
cdr3_nt: TGTGCCAGCAGTGAATACGGGGTGGGAAATTCACCCCTCCACTTT
j_call: TRBJ1-6
d_call: -
cdr3_length: 15
clone_size: once
v_call: TRBV25-1

cdr3_aa: CASSLSFGREETQYF
cdr3_nt: TGTGCCAGCAGCTTATCGTTTGGACGGGAGGAGACCCAGTACTTC
j_call: TRBJ2-5
d_call: -
cdr3_length: 15
clone_size: once
v_call: TRBV7-7

cdr3_aa: CASSFPNGGGSDTQYF
cdr3_nt: TGTGCCAGCAGCTTCCCCAACGGGGGAGGCTCAGATACGCAGTATTTT
j_call: TRBJ2-3
d_call: -
cdr3_length: 16
clone_size: -
v_call: TRBV11-1

cdr3_aa: CASSWTGGANTEAFF
cdr3_nt: TGTGCCAGCAGCTGGACAGGGGGCGCGAACACTGAAGCTTTCTTT
j_call: TRBJ1-1
d_call: TRBD1
cdr3_length: 15
clone_size: -
v_call: TRBV6-5

cdr3_aa: CASSYYLGGKNIQYF
cdr3_nt: TGTGCCAGCAGTTACTATTTAGGGGGCAAAAACATTCAGTACTTC
j_call: TRBJ2-4
d_call: -
cdr3_length: 15
clone_size: -
v_call: TRBV6-5

cdr3_aa: CASSIALQNYGYTF
cdr3_nt: TGTGCCAGTAGTATAGCCCTCCAGAACTATGGCTACACCTTC
j_call: TRBJ1-2
d_call: -
cdr3_length: 14
clone_size: -
v_call: TRBV19

cdr3_aa: CAISEGQGRGYTF
cdr3_nt: TGTGCCATCAGTGAAGGTCAGGGACGGGGCTACACCTTC
j_call: TRBJ1-2
d_call: -
cdr3_length: 13
clone_size: -
v_call: TRBV10-3

cdr3_aa: CASSISRVMNTEAFF
cdr3_nt: TGTGCCAGTAGTATCTCGAGGGTCATGAACACTGAAGCTTTCTTT
j_call: TRBJ1-1
d_call: -
cdr3_length: 15
clone_size: -
v_call: TRBV19

cdr3_aa: CASSLTRWLTGEKLFF
cdr3_nt: TGTGCCAGCAGCCTAACCCGGTGGTTAACCGGTGAAAAACTGTTTTTT
j_call: TRBJ1-4
d_call: -
cdr3_length: 16
clone_size: -
v_call: TRBV14

cdr3_aa: CASSVGTGAILNEKLFF
cdr3_nt: TGTGCCAGCAGTGTCGGGACAGGGGCAATTCTTAATGAAAAACTGTTTTTT
j_call: TRBJ1-4
d_call: TRBD1
cdr3_length: 17
clone_size: -
v_call: TRBV6-1

cdr3_aa: CASSPRRSGVAKNIQYF
cdr3_nt: TGCGCCAGCAGCCCCCGAAGGTCCGGGGTAGCCAAAAACATTCAGTACTTC
j_call: TRBJ2-4
d_call: -
cdr3_length: 17
clone_size: -
v_call: TRBV4-3

cdr3_aa: CASSQDTDRALLSGYTF
cdr3_nt: TGTGCCAGCAGCCAAGACACGGACAGGGCTTTGCTATCTGGCTACACCTTC
j_call: TRBJ1-2
d_call: TRBD1
cdr3_length: 17
clone_size: -
v_call: TRBV14

cdr3_aa: CASSLGQVYGYTF
cdr3_nt: TGTGCCAGCAGTTTAGGGCAGGTCTATGGCTACACCTTC
j_call: TRBJ1-2
d_call: -
cdr3_length: 13
clone_size: few
v_call: TRBV28

cdr3_aa: CASSLALAGAGADTQYF
cdr3_nt: TGTGCCAGCAGCTTAGCGCTAGCGGGGGCCGGGGCAGATACGCAGTATTTT
j_call: TRBJ2-3
d_call: TRBD2
cdr3_length: 17
clone_size: -
v_call: TRBV7-8

cdr3_aa: CASRSQGANTGELFF
cdr3_nt: TGTGCCAGCCGGTCTCAGGGGGCGAACACCGGGGAGCTGTTTTTT
j_call: TRBJ2-2
d_call: TRBD1
cdr3_length: 15
clone_size: -
v_call: TRBV6-5

cdr3_aa: CAWIPKANYGYTF
cdr3_nt: TGTGCCTGGATCCCCAAAGCTAACTATGGCTACACCTTC
j_call: TRBJ1-2
d_call: -
cdr3_length: 13
clone_size: -
v_call: TRBV30

cdr3_aa: CASSPQGVNEQFF
cdr3_nt: TGCGCCAGCAGCCCACAAGGGGTAAATGAGCAGTTCTTC
j_call: TRBJ2-1
d_call: -
cdr3_length: 13
clone_size: -
v_call: TRBV5-1

cdr3_aa: CASSFPGLREKLFF
cdr3_nt: TGTGCCAGCAGTTTCCCTGGGCTCCGTGAAAAACTGTTTTTT
j_call: TRBJ1-4
d_call: -
cdr3_length: 14
clone_size: -
v_call: TRBV28

cdr3_aa: CASRGGGYEQYF
cdr3_nt: TGTGCCAGCAGAGGAGGGGGCTACGAGCAGTACTTC
j_call: TRBJ2-7
d_call: -
cdr3_length: 12
clone_size: -
v_call: TRBV27

cdr3_aa: CASSPGDVGGPSEKLFF
cdr3_nt: TGCGCCAGCAGCCCCGGAGATGTCGGGGGCCCGAGTGAAAAACTGTTTTTT
j_call: TRBJ1-4
d_call: -
cdr3_length: 17
clone_size: -
v_call: TRBV5-1

cdr3_aa: CASSSQTNYNEQFF
cdr3_nt: TGTGCCAGTAGTAGCCAGACCAACTACAATGAGCAGTTCTTC
j_call: TRBJ2-1
d_call: -
cdr3_length: 14
clone_size: once
v_call: TRBV19

cdr3_aa: CASSMLGGPGGYGYTF
cdr3_nt: TGTGCCAGCAGCATGTTGGGGGGGCCTGGGGGCTATGGCTACACCTTC
j_call: TRBJ1-2
d_call: -
cdr3_length: 16
clone_size: -
v_call: TRBV7-8

cdr3_aa: CASSAGTGEQYF
cdr3_nt: TGTGCCAGCAGCGCTGGGACAGGGGAGCAGTACTTC
j_call: TRBJ2-7
d_call: TRBD1
cdr3_length: 12
clone_size: -
v_call: TRBV9

cdr3_aa: CAWSSGLLHGYTF
cdr3_nt: TGTGCCTGGAGTTCGGGACTGCTGCATGGCTACACCTTC
j_call: TRBJ1-2
d_call: -
cdr3_length: 13
clone_size: -
v_call: TRBV30

cdr3_aa: CASSYAGDGETQYF
cdr3_nt: TGTGCCAGCAGTTACGCGGGAGATGGGGAGACCCAGTACTTC
j_call: TRBJ2-5
d_call: TRBD2
cdr3_length: 14
clone_size: once
v_call: TRBV6-6

cdr3_aa: CASSITPGRTQTSGNTIYF
cdr3_nt: TGTGCCAGTAGTATAACACCCGGACGGACCCAAACCTCTGGAAACACCATATATTTT
j_call: TRBJ1-3
d_call: -
cdr3_length: 19
clone_size: -
v_call: TRBV19

cdr3_aa: CASSPGQGAYEQYF
cdr3_nt: TGCGCCAGCAGCCCGGGACAGGGGGCCTACGAGCAGTACTTC
j_call: TRBJ2-7
d_call: TRBD1
cdr3_length: 14
clone_size: once
v_call: TRBV4-1

cdr3_aa: CASSLETSNQPQHF
cdr3_nt: TGTGCCAGCAGCTTAGAAACTAGCAATCAGCCCCAGCATTTT
j_call: TRBJ1-5
d_call: -
cdr3_length: 14
clone_size: -
v_call: TRBV11-3